The 29 T cell receptor beta chains reported below all come from one sample, sequenced in a study of blood T cell repertoires in COVID-19. This table comes from immunoSEQ multiplex PCR, and its TCRdb copy is limited to in-frame clones, with some not included. The table has around 150,000 clones, roughly 87% seen once. The specimen sequenced was peripheral blood. Receptor source: an older woman who had recovered from COVID-19.

This sequence joins TRBV2 and TRBJ2-5; weak D call: TRBD2 (6 bases). The CDR3 is 16 amino acids. CDR1 and CDR2 (germline): SNHLY, FYNNEI. Trimming stripped 5 bases from V and 4 bases from J, with 20 bases between. In DNA, the CDR3 is TGTGCCAGCAGTCTACCTCGGGGGTCAACGGGAGAGACCCAGTACTTC. This encodes CASSLPRGSTGETQYF.

The V gene is TRBV7-6, the J gene TRBJ2-1; D is perhaps TRBD1 (6 bases). Germline assignment: CDR1 SGHVS and CDR2 FNYEAQ. There are 15 residues in the CDR3. Trimming pared 6 bases from V and 4 bases from J, leaving 16 bases between. CDR3 amino acids: CASSRGTSLYNEQFF. The CDR3 bases are TGTGCCAGCAGTAGGGGGACGTCGCTGTACAATGAGCAGTTCTTC.

This clone was observed once. The rearrangement uses TRBV29-1 and TRBJ2-7; 9 bases are shared with TRBD2. There are 12 residues in the CDR3. Per germline, CDR1 SQVTM and CDR2 ANQGSEA. V was pared by 4 bases and J by 3 bases, with 1 base of the junction left unmatched. CDR3 in DNA: TGCAGCGTTGGACTAGCGGACTACGAGCAGTACTTC. Residues: CSVGLADYEQYF.

V gene TRBV2 combines with J gene TRBJ1-2, with TRBD1 matching over 8 bases. The CDR3 is made up of 17 amino acids. The V gene end was trimmed by 2 bases and the J gene end by 7 bases; junction bases not matched to a gene: 15. Germline V gene data show CDR1 as SNHLY and CDR2 as FYNNEI. CDR3 DNA sequence: TGTGCCAGCAGTGAACGGGGGGAAGGACAGGGTTCGGGTGGCTACACCTTC. This gives the protein CASSERGEGQGSGGYTF.

This clone was picked up one time. J is TRBJ2-6 and V is TRBV28; 8 bases fit TRBD1. The CDR3 is 18 residues long. The V gene's germline CDR1 is MDHEN and CDR2 SYDVKM. J was trimmed by 0 bases and V by 4 bases; bases with no gene match: 8. The CDR3 coding sequence is TGTGCCAGCAGTTCAAGGACAGGGACGGGCTCTGGGGCCAACGTCCTGACTTTC. This encodes CASSSRTGTGSGANVLTF.

This chain uses TRBV9 with TRBJ2-7; unclear D gene. Trimming took off 0 bases at V and 3 bases at J, with 10 bases between the two ends. The CDR3 covers 14 residues. CDR1 is SGDLS, CDR2 YYNGEE, per germline. This CDR3 reads CASSVDLLGYEQYF. The CDR3 region has the DNA TGTGCCAGCAGCGTAGACCTCCTCGGCTACGAGCAGTACTTC.

The V gene is TRBV11-2, the J gene TRBJ2-3; no definite D call. V lost 4 bases and J 3 bases, leaving 5 bases between the germline ends. In germline, CDR1 is SGHAT, CDR2 FQNNGV. The CDR3 is 12 amino acids. DNA for the CDR3: TGTGCCAGCAGCTCGTCGACAGATACGCAGTATTTT. It specifies CASSSSTDTQYF.

The chain employs TRBV5-4 and TRBJ2-7, with 8 bases aligning to TRBD1. Germline values: CDR1 SGHNT, CDR2 YYREEE (reference sequence). V dropped 4 bases and J dropped 1; count of bases not matched to a gene: 7. The CDR3 is 15 residues long. DNA for the CDR3: TGTGCCAGCAGCAAAGGACAGGGTGAATCCTACGAGCAGTACTTC. Amino acid sequence: CASSKGQGESYEQYF.

The rearrangement uses TRBV19 and TRBJ1-1; unclear D gene. Germline-derived CDR1 and CDR2 are LNHDA and SQIVND (reference sequence). This CDR3 is built from 15 residues. The V end was cut by 9 bases, the J end by 1 base, with 18 bases between. The CDR3 is CASTAASYRNTEAFF. Here the CDR3 DNA reads TGTGCCAGCACCGCCGCATCGTACAGGAACACTGAAGCTTTCTTT. Complete variable domain (other parts from reference TRBV19 and TRBJ1-1): DGGITQSPKYLFRKEGQNVTLSCEQNLNHDAMYWYRQDPGQGLRLIYYSQIVNDFQKGDIAEGYSVSREKKESFPLTVTSAQKNPTAFYLCASTAASYRNTEAFFGQGTRLTVV.

This clone was detected only once. V usage is TRBV11-2 and J usage is TRBJ2-7, with TRBD2 matching over 10 bases. CDR1 is SGHAT, CDR2 FQNNGV, per germline. The CDR3 is 15 amino acids. The V and J ends lost 6 bases and 2 bases, in that order; junction bases with no gene match: 7. CDR3 residues: CASRYPGLAPYEQYF. The CDR3 DNA follows: TGTGCCAGCAGATACCCGGGACTAGCGCCCTACGAGCAGTACTTC.

V usage is TRBV28 and J usage is TRBJ1-5, with TRBD1 identical over 9 bases. Germline lookup yields CDR1 MDHEN and CDR2 SYDVKM. CDR3 length equals 15 residues. The trim removed 6 bases at V and 7 bases at J, leaving 10 bases unmatched. Written as DNA, the CDR3 is TGTGCCAGCAGCAGGGAACAGGGGGCATGGCAGCCCCAGCATTTT. Translating gives CASSREQGAWQPQHF.

The count of this clone is one. The rearrangement joins TRBV28 to TRBJ2-2; no definite D call. This CDR3 contains 13 residues. Trimming took off 2 bases at V and 5 bases at J, with 6 bases between the two ends. CDR1 is MDHEN, CDR2 SYDVKM, per germline. In DNA, the CDR3 is TGTGCCAGCAGTTTACTCCGGACCGGGGAGCTGTTTTTT. Residues: CASSLLRTGELFF. Based on the CDR3 plus reference TRBV28 and TRBJ2-2, the full variable domain is DVKVTQSSRYLVKRTGEKVFLECVQDMDHENMFWYRQDPGLGLRLIYFSYDVKMKEKGDIPEGYSVSREKKERFSLILESASTNQTSMYLCASSLLRTGELFFGEGSRLTVL.

The V call is TRBV28, the J call TRBJ1-2; 12 positions agree with TRBD1. Germline V lookup: CDR1 MDHEN, CDR2 SYDVKM. V was pared by 4 bases and J by 5 bases, with 2 bases of the junction left unmatched. CDR3 length equals 14 residues. The CDR3 protein is CASSSGQGAYGYTF. CDR3 nucleotide sequence: TGTGCCAGCAGTTCGGGACAGGGGGCGTATGGCTACACCTTC.

The V gene is TRBV28, the J gene TRBJ2-1, with D maybe TRBD1 (5 bases). CDR1 and CDR2 (germline): MDHEN, SYDVKM. CDR3 length: 13 residues. V lost 3 bases to trimming and J lost 7 bases, with 10 bases between them. CDR3 in amino acids: CASSLQGGNEQFF. Here the CDR3 DNA reads TGTGCCAGCAGTTTGCAGGGTGGGAATGAGCAGTTCTTC.

The chain links TRBV19 to TRBJ1-1; a possible D gene is TRBD1 (5 bases). Trimming stripped 1 base from V and 4 bases from J, with 10 bases between. CDR1 LNHDA and CDR2 SQIVND come from the germline V gene (reference sequence). The CDR3 loop spans 14 amino acids. Written as DNA, the CDR3 is TGTGCCAGTAGTATAGTCCAGGGCACCACTGAAGCTTTCTTT. It is translated as CASSIVQGTTEAFF. Drawing the rest from reference TRBV19 and TRBJ1-1, the complete variable domain is DGGITQSPKYLFRKEGQNVTLSCEQNLNHDAMYWYRQDPGQGLRLIYYSQIVNDFQKGDIAEGYSVSREKKESFPLTVTSAQKNPTAFYLCASSIVQGTTEAFFGQGTRLTVV.

This clone occurred a few times. The CDR3 bases are TGTGCCAGCAGCGTAGCCCCTAATCAGCCCCAGCATTTT. Protein: CASSVAPNQPQHF. This chain connects TRBV9 to TRBJ1-5; D not resolved. Germline lookup yields CDR1 SGDLS and CDR2 YYNGEE. Trimming removed 0 bases from V and 4 bases from J, with 5 bases in between. There are 13 residues in the CDR3.

This clone was counted a single time. The chain couples TRBV27 to TRBJ2-2; D possibly corresponds to TRBD1 (6 bases). Germline V gives CDR1 MNHEY, CDR2 SMNVEV (reference sequence). The CDR3 length is 16 residues. V gave up 5 bases and J gave up 0 bases, with 13 bases separating them. The CDR3: CASSTQGFANTGELFF. As DNA, the CDR3 is TGTGCCAGCAGTACCCAGGGGTTCGCGAACACCGGGGAGCTGTTTTTT.

V is TRBV28 and J is TRBJ2-7, with 7 positions matching TRBD1. The CDR3 extends over 14 amino acids. Germline V lookup: CDR1 MDHEN, CDR2 SYDVKM. V dropped 5 bases and J dropped 3; count of bases not matched to a gene: 7. CDR3 in amino acids: CASSLDRINYEQYF. The CDR3 DNA sequence: TGTGCCAGCAGTCTGGACAGGATAAACTACGAGCAGTACTTC.

The chain is built from TRBV7-9 and TRBJ2-7; TRBD1 is a possible D gene (5 bases). Germline loops: CDR1 SEHNR, CDR2 FQNEAQ (reference sequence). This CDR3 has 15 amino acids. V lost 0 bases and J lost 3, with 12 bases in between. The DNA for the CDR3 is TGTGCCAGCAGCTTAGCTCTTCAGGGTTACTACGAGCAGTACTTC. This translates into CASSLALQGYYEQYF.

The rearrangement uses TRBV24-1 and TRBJ2-2, with 11 bases fitting TRBD2. V lost 8 bases, J lost 3 bases, and 1 base stayed unmatched. Germline V lookup: CDR1 KGHDR, CDR2 SFDVKD. CDR3 length: 14 residues. CDR3 nucleotide sequence: TGTGCCACCATGGGACTAGCGGACACCGGGGAGCTGTTTTTT. Translating it yields CATMGLADTGELFF.

Points on this clone: Other DNA sequences in this specimen translate into the identical CDR3. The chain couples TRBV6-5 to TRBJ1-4, with D possibly matching TRBD1 (6 bases). V was clipped by 0 bases and J by 3 bases, with 11 bases between them. The germline V gene encodes CDR1 MNHEY and CDR2 SVGAGI. CDR3 length: 16 amino acids. The CDR3 spells CASSYSSGQSNEKLFF. The CDR3 region has the DNA TGTGCCAGCAGTTACTCGAGTGGACAGTCTAATGAAAAACTGTTTTTT.

This clone was detected only a few times. J is TRBJ2-2 and V is TRBV5-1; a weak D match, TRBD2 (5 bases). The V end was cut by 6 bases, the J end by 5 bases, with 14 bases between. This CDR3 comprises 14 residues. CDR1 and CDR2 from the germline V gene are SGHRS and YFSETQ. CDR3 sequence reads: CASTEASFTGELFF. CDR3 sequence (DNA): TGCGCCAGCACCGAGGCTAGCTTTACCGGGGAGCTGTTTTTT.

The chain carries TRBV29-1 and TRBJ1-2; a possible D gene is TRBD1 (6 bases). CDR1 and CDR2 (germline): SQVTM, ANQGSEA. Trimming stripped 1 base from V and 5 bases from J, with 8 bases between. This CDR3 comprises 12 residues. The CDR3: CSVEGTAYGYTF. CDR3 sequence (DNA): TGCAGCGTTGAAGGGACAGCGTATGGCTACACCTTC.

This clone was seen only a few times. J is TRBJ1-3 and V is TRBV7-2; no reliable D call. This CDR3 contains 15 residues. V lost 5 bases, J lost 4 bases, and 15 bases lay in between. Germline V gives CDR1 SGHTA, CDR2 FQGNSA. As DNA, the CDR3 is TGTGCCAGCAGCCCGCGGTTGGTGGCGGGAAACACCATATATTTT. Its translation: CASSPRLVAGNTIYF.

This chain uses TRBV24-1 with TRBJ1-2; D remains ambiguous. The CDR3 has 13 amino acids. CDR1 KGHDR and CDR2 SFDVKD come from the germline V gene. The V end was cut by 3 bases, the J end by 8 bases, with 12 bases between. CDR3 nucleotide sequence: TGTGCCACCAGTGATCTCGCGGGTCTCGGCTACACCTTC. Translation gives CATSDLAGLGYTF.

This chain links TRBV21-1 with TRBJ1-1; no check of the table's D call, TRBD1, against the DNA was made. TRBV21-1 is recorded as a pseudogene. The CDR3 runs 18 residues. The CDR3 sequence is CASSKVLQGAQTSTEAFF. DNA of the CDR3: TGTGCCAGCAGCAAAGTTCTCCAGGGGGCGCAAACTAGCACTGAAGCTTTCTTT.

J is TRBJ2-7 and V is TRBV2; D may be TRBD1 (5 bases). Trimming took off 8 bases at V and 0 bases at J, with 14 bases between the two ends. Germline V gives CDR1 SNHLY, CDR2 FYNNEI. The CDR3 loop spans 14 amino acids. The CDR3 DNA is TGTGCCAGCTTCAGACAGCCGAGCTCCTACGAGCAGTACTTC. It translates to CASFRQPSSYEQYF.

The CDR3 protein is CASSRSRRGEQFF. CDR3 bases: TGTGCCAGCAGCCGAAGCCGTCGGGGAGAGCAGTTCTTC. This chain uses TRBV3-1 (or the pseudogene TRBV3-2) with TRBJ2-1; a possible D gene is TRBD2 (5 bases). The CDR3 is 13 amino acids. V was clipped by 4 bases and J by 10 bases, with 14 bases between them. The V gene's germline CDR1 is LGHDT and CDR2 YNNKEL (reference sequence).

The chain recombines TRBV4-1 with TRBJ1-1; 7 bases align to TRBD1. J gave up 0 bases and V 2 bases, and 3 bases lay outside the gene matches. CDR1 and CDR2 from the germline V gene are MGHRA and YSYEKL. CDR3 length: 15 residues. CDR3 protein: CASSQTGQMNTEAFF. Here the CDR3 DNA reads TGCGCCAGCAGCCAAACGGGACAGATGAACACTGAAGCTTTCTTT.